This TCR beta chain was identified during a study of memory CD4+ T cells and cytomegalovirus serostatus. Study-wide results and limits: Of 150 to 200 reported CMV TCRbeta sequences, 55 to 80 were found in memory CD4+ repertoires.

As for this clone: Antigen specificity is unknown.

Sequencing was performed with immunoSEQ multiplex PCR; in TCRdb, only in-frame clones are kept and a portion is missing. Among 35,000 to 55,000 clones listed, over 65% were seen once. There are 18 residues in the CDR3. V was clipped by 0 bases and J by 0 bases, with 15 bases between them. Germline V lookup: CDR1 SGHVS, CDR2 FNYEAQ. The sort gate was single viable CD3+CD4+CD8-CD45RO+ cells for memory CD4+ T cells. Sequencing was carried out using memory CD4+ T cells from blood. The chain is built from TRBV7-6 and TRBJ1-3; tentatively, D is TRBD1 (6 bases). This TCR derives from an adult in good health and CMV-seronegative. This CDR3 reads CASSLAGASLYSGNTIYF. DNA for the CDR3: TGTGCCAGCAGCTTAGCGGGGGCTTCCTTATACTCTGGAAACACCATATATTTT.